This T cell receptor beta chain was observed in a study of OX40 agonist ivuxolimab in advanced cancers. Overall study: Two patients with cutaneous melanoma and one with hepatocellular carcinoma, three in total, showed partial responses.

TCRdb's table, derived via immunoSEQ multiplex PCR, lists solely in-frame clones and lacks some. The sample lists around 87,000 clones; 90% to 95% were seen once. The CDR3 contains 12 residues. Trimming removed 2 bases from V and 1 base from J, with 5 bases in between. Germline-derived CDR1 and CDR2 are GTSNPN and SVGIG (reference sequence). The input for sequencing was CD4+ or CD8+ T cells sorted from blood, taken in a trial of the OX40 agonist ivuxolimab. The chain uses TRBV30 and TRBJ1-1; no definite D call. The sequence was obtained from an adult with an advanced solid tumor such as melanoma, head and neck, liver or kidney cancer. CDR3 sequence reads: CAWSRENTEAFF. The CDR3 DNA is TGTGCCTGGAGTCGTGAGAACACTGAAGCTTTCTTT.